These T cell receptor beta chains were read from a single sample in a study of circulating CD8 cells and anti-PD-1 response in melanoma. TCRdb re-called the reads through MiXCR, storing one row per CDR3 protein. Counted here are about 1,300 distinct CDR3 sequences, approximately 11% occurring once; the ten biggest clones make up 11% to 15%. The sequencing used CD8+ T cells from PBMCs, collected at baseline or after one month of anti-PD-1 therapy (not recorded which). Receptor source: a human donor with melanoma. Each CDR3 is given with its conserved first and last residue. The order of the fields is J gene, V gene, D gene, CDR3 protein. A D gene is named only where the DNA matches it firmly.

>TRBJ2-5|TRBV2|.
CASSVLIQETQYF
>TRBJ2-3|TRBV13|.
CASSLVLDTQYF
>TRBJ2-1|TRBV7-3|.
CASSPDGTGGNEQFF
>TRBJ2-7|TRBV7-3|TRBD2
CASSLTSSGGTKELQYF
>TRBJ2-4|TRBV5-8|.
CASSSGQTLAKNIQYF
>TRBJ1-2|TRBV29-1|.
CSVDGPIGSYGYTF
>TRBJ1-2|TRBV7-3|TRBD1
CASSQDRDSGYTF
>TRBJ2-1|TRBV2|TRBD1
CASSELGQGYNEQLF
>TRBJ2-3|TRBV7-3|.
CASSLTVLTGGQTDTQYF
>TRBJ2-1|TRBV4-1|.
CASSQGQTGYNEQFF
>TRBJ2-1|TRBV19|.
CGSRSPLYNEQFF
>TRBJ2-5|TRBV4-2|.
CASSQDETQWTQYF
>TRBJ2-5|TRBV2|.
CASLGLEETQYF
>TRBJ2-7|TRBV7-8|TRBD1
CASSLEWDRGENF
>TRBJ1-6|TRBV19|.
CASSIVAESYNSPLHF
>TRBJ2-2|TRBV12-3/TRBV12-4|TRBD2
CASSPAGTSGDYGELFF
>TRBJ2-7|TRBV9|.
CASSPYGVSYEQYF
>TRBJ2-3|TRBV27|TRBD2
CASSLAGGTDTQYF
>TRBJ2-1|TRBV12-5|TRBD2
CASGLLLAGAPEQFF
>TRBJ1-5|TRBV6-6|.
CASSHPANLLGQPQHF
>TRBJ2-1|TRBV9|.
CASHPPGVNEQFF
>TRBJ2-5|TRBV27|.
CASSFGGGGETQYF
>TRBJ2-3|TRBV11-2|.
CASTLMVGGGYTDTQYF
>TRBJ1-1|TRBV12-3/TRBV12-4|.
CASSLPPEAAFF
>TRBJ1-2|TRBV20-1|.
CSARDKGTGLPNYGYTF
>TRBJ2-7|TRBV4-3|TRBD1
CASSQQGQGAYEQYF
>TRBJ2-6|TRBV2|TRBD1
CASGDRVSGANVLTF
>TRBJ2-3|TRBV9|TRBD1
CASSPTRGLNTQYF
>TRBJ2-3|TRBV29-1|TRBD1
CSVEGLGQRTTDTQYF
>TRBJ2-1|TRBV7-2|.
CASSLALGQYSYNEQFF
>TRBJ2-1|TRBV9|TRBD2
CASSPTLTSGGYEQFF
>TRBJ2-1|TRBV2|.
CASSHTSHEQFF
>TRBJ2-2|TRBV12-3/TRBV12-4|.
CASSHPGRNTGELFF
>TRBJ2-3|TRBV19|.
CASSIVKEGAYTDTQYF
>TRBJ2-7|TRBV28|.
CASTSPAGIHEQYF
>TRBJ2-5|TRBV7-3|.
CASSEGGNLETQYF
>TRBJ2-3|TRBV14|.
CASSPFVTDTQYF
>TRBJ1-2|TRBV30|.
CAWSVQGMGYGYTF
>TRBJ2-5|TRBV4-2|TRBD2
CASSSPTSGINQETQYF
>TRBJ2-1|TRBV9|.
CASSVFPAANEQFF